Listed below are T cell receptor beta chains from one sample, sequenced in a study of blood T cell repertoires in COVID-19. The protocol was immunoSEQ multiplex PCR, while the TCRdb copy is restricted to in-frame clones and leaves out a portion. The table includes approximately 100,000 clones, 85% to 90% detected once. Source material: peripheral blood. These receptors came from a woman aged 70-85 years with acute or convalescent COVID-19. Both conserved end residues are part of each CDR3. Fields, in order: clone size, V gene, J gene, D gene, CDR3 DNA, CDR3 protein. D genes are given only for firm matches. Size is omitted from some rows. Given values are once, few, many or a class for expanded clones.

abundance: .; v_gene: TRBV7-9; j_gene: TRBJ2-1; d_gene: TRBD2; CDR3nt: TGTGCCAGCAGAACCGTCCCGGGACTAGCGGGAGAAAATGAGCAGTTCTTC; CDR3aa: CASRTVPGLAGENEQFF
abundance: .; v_gene: TRBV4-1; j_gene: TRBJ1-1; d_gene: .; CDR3nt: TGCGCCAGCAGCCAGGACCCTCGGGGAGGGGAGACTGAAGCTTTCTTT; CDR3aa: CASSQDPRGGETEAFF
abundance: few; v_gene: TRBV11-2; j_gene: TRBJ2-3; d_gene: .; CDR3nt: TGTGCCAGCAGCCCCGGGTTAACGAGAGTGGGTCCGCGAAATACGCAGTATTTT; CDR3aa: CASSPGLTRVGPRNTQYF
abundance: .; v_gene: TRBV6-1; j_gene: TRBJ2-4; d_gene: TRBD1; CDR3nt: TGTGCCAGCAGTGAAGAACAGGGGGATTACATTCAGTACTTC; CDR3aa: CASSEEQGDYIQYF
abundance: once; v_gene: TRBV19; j_gene: TRBJ1-2; d_gene: .; CDR3nt: TGTGCCAGTAGTATTTGGACAGCCTATGGCTACACCTTC; CDR3aa: CASSIWTAYGYTF
abundance: .; v_gene: TRBV24-1; j_gene: TRBJ2-2; d_gene: TRBD2; CDR3nt: TGTGCCACCAGTGATTTGGTGACTAGCGGGGGGAAAGCAGGCGGGGAGCTGTTTTTT; CDR3aa: CATSDLVTSGGKAGGELFF
abundance: .; v_gene: TRBV5-1; j_gene: TRBJ2-1; d_gene: TRBD2; CDR3nt: TGCGCCAGCAGCTTGGCCGGGACTAGCGGGGGATACAATGAGCAGTTCTTC; CDR3aa: CASSLAGTSGGYNEQFF
abundance: .; v_gene: TRBV5-1; j_gene: TRBJ2-1; d_gene: TRBD2; CDR3nt: TGCGCCAGCAGCTTGCAGGGCGGCGGGAGCCCCTACAATGAGCAGTTCTTC; CDR3aa: CASSLQGGGSPYNEQFF
abundance: .; v_gene: TRBV5-1; j_gene: TRBJ1-1; d_gene: .; CDR3nt: TGCGCCAGCAGCTTGGGACAGCGTAACACTGAAGCTTTCTTT; CDR3aa: CASSLGQRNTEAFF
abundance: .; v_gene: TRBV4-1; j_gene: TRBJ1-5; d_gene: TRBD1; CDR3nt: TGCGCCAGCAGCACTCGGACAGGAAATCAGCCCCAGCATTTT; CDR3aa: CASSTRTGNQPQHF
abundance: .; v_gene: TRBV5-1; j_gene: TRBJ1-6; d_gene: .; CDR3nt: TGCGCCAGCAGCATAGACAGCGTTAATTCACCCCTCCACTTT; CDR3aa: CASSIDSVNSPLHF
abundance: .; v_gene: TRBV19; j_gene: TRBJ1-2; d_gene: .; CDR3nt: TGTGCCAGTAGTAGACTTATGCTGTATGGCTACACCTTC; CDR3aa: CASSRLMLYGYTF
abundance: .; v_gene: TRBV5-4; j_gene: TRBJ1-2; d_gene: TRBD1; CDR3nt: TGTGCCAGCAGCCCCTCCCAGGACAGGCACTATGGCTACACCTTC; CDR3aa: CASSPSQDRHYGYTF
abundance: .; v_gene: TRBV6-5; j_gene: TRBJ2-5; d_gene: TRBD1; CDR3nt: TGTGCCAGCAGCCGCGATCCGGGACAGCGAGAGACCCAGTACTTC; CDR3aa: CASSRDPGQRETQYF
abundance: .; v_gene: TRBV27; j_gene: TRBJ2-3; d_gene: .; CDR3nt: TGTGCCAGCAGTTTAGCAGGGGCCGGTTGGAATACGCAGTATTTT; CDR3aa: CASSLAGAGWNTQYF
abundance: .; v_gene: TRBV24-1; j_gene: TRBJ2-1; d_gene: TRBD1; CDR3nt: TGTGCCACCAGTGACACCGGGACAGGAGTCTTTAGCTCCTACAATGAGCAGTTCTTC; CDR3aa: CATSDTGTGVFSSYNEQFF
abundance: .; v_gene: TRBV4-1; j_gene: TRBJ1-4; d_gene: .; CDR3nt: TGCGCCAGCAGCCAAGGGTGGTACAGTCAAGATGAAAAACTGTTTTTT; CDR3aa: CASSQGWYSQDEKLFF
abundance: .; v_gene: TRBV11-2; j_gene: TRBJ1-2; d_gene: TRBD1; CDR3nt: TGTGCCAGCACCGACCCCGGGACAGCCCCACACACCTTC; CDR3aa: CASTDPGTAPHTF
abundance: .; v_gene: TRBV11-2; j_gene: TRBJ1-2; d_gene: .; CDR3nt: TGTGCCAGCAGCTTAACCGGACTAAACTACACCTTC; CDR3aa: CASSLTGLNYTF
abundance: .; v_gene: TRBV2; j_gene: TRBJ2-3; d_gene: TRBD2; CDR3nt: TGTGCCAGCACGCCTATATCGACTAGCGGCCCTAGCACAGATACGCAGTATTTT; CDR3aa: CASTPISTSGPSTDTQYF
abundance: .; v_gene: TRBV4-2; j_gene: TRBJ1-1; d_gene: TRBD1; CDR3nt: TGTGCCAGCAGCAGGACAGGCTACACTGAAGCTTTCTTT; CDR3aa: CASSRTGYTEAFF
abundance: .; v_gene: TRBV5-4; j_gene: TRBJ2-5; d_gene: TRBD1; CDR3nt: TGTGCCAGCAGCTTGGGGACAGGGGGCAGCGGCCAAGAGACCCAGTACTTC; CDR3aa: CASSLGTGGSGQETQYF
abundance: .; v_gene: TRBV27; j_gene: TRBJ2-2; d_gene: .; CDR3nt: TGTGCCAGCCACCTCACATACTCGACAGTAAACACCGGGGAGCTGTTTTTT; CDR3aa: CASHLTYSTVNTGELFF
abundance: .; v_gene: TRBV5-4; j_gene: TRBJ2-2; d_gene: TRBD1; CDR3nt: TGTGCCAGCAGCGTGGACAGGGGGCACACCGGGGAGCTGTTTTTT; CDR3aa: CASSVDRGHTGELFF
abundance: .; v_gene: TRBV18; j_gene: TRBJ1-6; d_gene: TRBD1; CDR3nt: TGTGCCAGCTCATCCACAGGGGGCGTCGGGAGCTCCTATAATTCACCCCTCCACTTT; CDR3aa: CASSSTGGVGSSYNSPLHF
abundance: .; v_gene: TRBV3-1/TRBV3-2; j_gene: TRBJ2-5; d_gene: TRBD1; CDR3nt: TGTGCCAGCGGAGGACAGGCACAGACCCAGTACTTC; CDR3aa: CASGGQAQTQYF
abundance: .; v_gene: TRBV25-1; j_gene: TRBJ1-2; d_gene: TRBD1; CDR3nt: TGTGCCAGCAGAGGACAGGTCGAAGAGGGCTACACCTTC; CDR3aa: CASRGQVEEGYTF
abundance: .; v_gene: TRBV27; j_gene: TRBJ1-5; d_gene: TRBD1; CDR3nt: TGTGCCAGCAGCGCTGACAGGGGGGCTCAGCCCCAGCATTTT; CDR3aa: CASSADRGAQPQHF
abundance: .; v_gene: TRBV28; j_gene: TRBJ1-3; d_gene: TRBD1; CDR3nt: TGTGCCAGCAGTCCGTCGGGACAGGGAATCTCTGGAAACACCATATATTTT; CDR3aa: CASSPSGQGISGNTIYF
abundance: .; v_gene: TRBV30; j_gene: TRBJ1-2; d_gene: TRBD1; CDR3nt: TGTGCCTGGGGGCAGGGGGCGCGGGGCTACACCTTC; CDR3aa: CAWGQGARGYTF
abundance: .; v_gene: TRBV2; j_gene: TRBJ1-5; d_gene: TRBD1; CDR3nt: TGTGCCAGCAGTGTAAACAGGGGACCTACCCAGCCCCAGCATTTT; CDR3aa: CASSVNRGPTQPQHF
abundance: .; v_gene: TRBV6-1; j_gene: TRBJ1-2; d_gene: TRBD1; CDR3nt: TGTGCCAGCAGTGAATGGGACAGGGGTTTAACTATGAGTGGCTACACCTTC; CDR3aa: CASSEWDRGLTMSGYTF
abundance: .; v_gene: TRBV7-9; j_gene: TRBJ1-1; d_gene: TRBD1; CDR3nt: TGTGCCAGCAGCTTAGCGGGACAGGGAAATTGGTTAGAAGCTTTCTTT; CDR3aa: CASSLAGQGNWLEAFF
abundance: .; v_gene: TRBV25-1; j_gene: TRBJ2-1; d_gene: TRBD1; CDR3nt: TGTGCCAGCAACGACAGGGGCCCGAATGAGCAGTTCTTC; CDR3aa: CASNDRGPNEQFF
abundance: .; v_gene: TRBV2; j_gene: TRBJ1-6; d_gene: .; CDR3nt: TGTGCCAGCAGTGAAGTCTATCGGACAGCCCGCTATAATTCACCCCTCCACTTT; CDR3aa: CASSEVYRTARYNSPLHF
abundance: .; v_gene: TRBV7-9; j_gene: TRBJ1-4; d_gene: TRBD1; CDR3nt: TGTGCCAGCAGCTCGACGACAGGGGCTAATGAAAAACTGTTTTTT; CDR3aa: CASSSTTGANEKLFF
abundance: .; v_gene: TRBV9; j_gene: TRBJ1-6; d_gene: .; CDR3nt: TGTGCCAGCAGCGTTACAGGGAGCTCCTATAATTCACCCCTCCACTTT; CDR3aa: CASSVTGSSYNSPLHF
abundance: few; v_gene: TRBV14; j_gene: TRBJ2-2; d_gene: .; CDR3nt: TGTGCCAGCAGAGGAGGCGGCACCGGGGAGCTGTTTTTT; CDR3aa: CASRGGGTGELFF
abundance: .; v_gene: TRBV29-1; j_gene: TRBJ2-2; d_gene: TRBD1; CDR3nt: TGCAGCGTTGACCAACAGGGGGATAACACCGGGGAGCTGTTTTTT; CDR3aa: CSVDQQGDNTGELFF